Sequencing of this T cell receptor (beta chain) was carried out in a study of blood T cell repertoires in COVID-19 (dated by TCRdb to 2019 to 2021). Regarding the study in general: Collaborator samples came from the United States, Italy and Spain and covered acute and convalescent phases of COVID-19. The prospective study material was composed of cDNA or gDNA derived from T cells, B-cell-depleted T cells, or PBMCs. Deeply sampled blood TCRbeta repertoires from subjects exposed to, actively infected with, or recovered from COVID-19 were included in the dataset. The repertoires were released in a freely available public database intended as a resource for research on the immune response to SARS-CoV-2. The samples were drawn from the first 160 participants of the ongoing ImmuneRACE study and from roughly 1,300 subjects provided by 6 global collaborators. A de-identified subject ID, COVID-19 status, age in years and sex were almost always included in the sample metadata. Where available, HLA class I and class II types were obtained from metadata supplied by the sample provider rather than from assay-based typing.

What the work shows at the level of the full study, not this receptor alone: How much clinical and demographic metadata was included differed by source and by participant, and the metadata was provided uncurated.

The immunoSEQ Assay, a bias-controlled multiplex PCR, was used to amplify TCRbeta CDR3 regions from genomic DNA. The authors' pipeline ran thus. The number of nucleated cells in each sample was estimated from the amplification of reference gene primers within the assay. Sequence reads were collapsed and filtered to measure the absolute abundance of every unique TCRbeta CDR3 rearrangement. For each sample, productive Simpson clonality was calculated as the square root of Simpson's diversity index across productive rearrangements. TCRdb stores this immuneACCESS table with in-frame sequences only. Part of the clones is absent; in the studies checked, under half of the shortfall reflects unresolved V genes, and no reason is known for the rest. V and J calls and clone size are those listed in that table; D and trimming were worked out from the DNA. The sample records 77,000 or so clones, roughly 84% of which are singletons. Together, the top ten hold 6.5% to 7.5% of the sample.

The CDR3 goes from the cysteine to the phenylalanine over 18 residues. The sequence is cut down to CDR3 DNA, 54 bases in frame from base 1. CDR1 is given as SSHAT and CDR2 as FNYEAQ, both from the germline V gene (reference sequence). In regard to this clone: Its target antigen remains unknown. One end of the junction is discordant with germline, which a read error may explain.

At one collaborating source in Seattle, patients were enrolled during active infection and were followed longitudinally through the course of disease. Whole blood was collected in K2EDTA tubes by collaborating institutions according to the institutions' own protocols. Collaborator samples were shipped for TCRbeta analysis as frozen whole blood, isolated PBMCs, or DNA extracted from either sample type. Sample: peripheral blood. The clonotype was recovered from a man aged 30-40 years with COVID-19, enrolled during active disease. The V and J segments used are TRBV7-7 and TRBJ2-2; 12 bases in the junction line up with TRBD2. CDR3 loop: CASSLVATSGSDTGELFF. The nucleotide sequence is TGTGCTAGCAGCTTAGTGGCGACTAGCGGGAGCGACACCGGGGAGCTGTTTTTT.